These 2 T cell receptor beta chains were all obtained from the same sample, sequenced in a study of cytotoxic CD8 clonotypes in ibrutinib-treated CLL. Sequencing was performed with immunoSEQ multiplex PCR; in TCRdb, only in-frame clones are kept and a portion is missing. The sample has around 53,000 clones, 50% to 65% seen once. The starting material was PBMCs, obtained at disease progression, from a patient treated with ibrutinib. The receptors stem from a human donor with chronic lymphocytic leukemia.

This chain's CDR3 is CASSQGGSRMNTEAFF. The CDR3 DNA reads as TGTGCCAGCAGCCAAGGGGGGTCCCGAATGAACACTGAAGCTTTCTTT. This chain links TRBV5-5 with TRBJ1-1, with D possibly TRBD1 on 6 matching bases. V was cut by 4 bases and J by 0 bases, with 16 bases left in between. Germline V CDR1 and CDR2: SGHKS, YYEKEE (reference sequence). The CDR3 spans 16 residues. The whole variable domain, filled in from reference TRBV5-5 and TRBJ1-1, reads DAGVTQSPTHLIKTRGQQVTLRCSPISGHKSVSWYQQVLGQGPQFIFQYYEKEERGRGNFPDRFSARQFPNYSSELNVNALLLGDSALYLCASSQGGSRMNTEAFFGQGTRLTVV.

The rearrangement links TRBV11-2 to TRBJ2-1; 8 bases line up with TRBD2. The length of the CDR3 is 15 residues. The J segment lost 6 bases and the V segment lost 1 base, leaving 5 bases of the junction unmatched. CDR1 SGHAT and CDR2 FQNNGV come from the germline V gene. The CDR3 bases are TGTGCCAGCAGCTTAGCCCAGCGGGGGTTCAATGAGCAGTTCTTC. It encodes CASSLAQRGFNEQFF.